This T cell receptor beta chain was found in a study of shared clonotypes between healthy human individuals (dated by TCRdb to about 2020). Background on the whole study: Two women and a few men aged 18 to 49 years were included in the cohort. Leukapheresis yielded between about 0.94 and 9 billion PBMCs per donor. To estimate repertoire size and how much clonotypes are shared between individuals, the study performed deep sequencing of blood TCR repertoires from about 5 healthy adults. Libraries were prepared and TCR repertoires were sequenced by different laboratories using diverse techniques, in order to increase sequencing depth and limit assay-specific biases. Per donor, three plates each were used for CD4 naive and CD4 memory, two for CD8 naive, and one for CD8 memory.

Study-wide findings and limitations: The genetic and exposure-history diversity represented was limited by the small number of donors. Naive subsets generally had larger estimated clonotype richness than memory subsets. Pairwise subsampling indicated that sequencing depth was expected to affect the degree of clonotype sharing among donors. Approximately 5% of naive CD4, 3% to 3.5% of naive CD8, approximately 2.2% of memory CD4, and about 0.4% of memory CD8 clonotypes were shared across several donors. Rarefaction of sorted-subset datasets indicated incomplete sequencing despite the large sequencing depth. Only blood was sampled, and tissue TCR repertoires likely differ from those in blood. Compared with non-shared clonotypes, clonotypes shared by all four sorted-subset donors had higher generation probabilities.

Donors were healthy HIV-negative adults with no recently reported acute infections or vaccinations. Only Caucasian adults living in Nashville, Tennessee, USA were represented among the donors. CD4+ T cells were enriched by magnetic negative selection; naive cells were then positively selected on CD45RA, and the negative fraction formed the memory subset. Blood was collected by leukapheresis, and PBMCs were isolated by Ficoll-Histopaque density gradient centrifugation and then cryopreserved in liquid nitrogen vapor phase. Purity and quantity of every magnetically sorted T cell population were checked by analytical flow cytometry. Genomic DNA was isolated from every sorted fraction and measured by UV absorbance on a Nanodrop 2000c. This clone was found a few times. Its specific antigen is unknown. No base quality information exists; no much larger clone differs at one position. The cysteine opens and the phenylalanine closes a CDR3 of 12 amino acids. This entry keeps only the CDR3 DNA: 36 bases, framed from base 1. Via the germline V gene, CDR1 is SQVTM and CDR2 ANQGSEA.

Using the deep immunoSEQ assay, multiplex PCR amplified TCR CDR3 regions from genomic DNA. Extracted genomic DNA from each cell subset was spread evenly across all wells of several immunoSEQ 96-well plates, with each plate serving as a replicate. Each replicate PCR for sorted subsets received about 220 ng genomic DNA, equal to roughly 33,000 T cell genomes. Purified libraries were measured with a Qubit 3.0 fluorometer, size-checked on a Bioanalyzer 2100, and measured again with the KAPA Library Quantification kit. Every immunoSEQ 96-well plate was sequenced on a dedicated single-read 150-cycle Illumina NextSeq 550 flow cell. The original pipeline was this. The immunoSEQ output contained only junctional sequences without quality scores, so filtering could not match that applied to full-length reads. Sequences were annotated with PyIR, a Python wrapper for IgBLAST v1.9, and V/J genes and CDR3 were assigned using IMGT germline references. Reads were removed for weak V/J assignments (E-value above 1e-6), missing CDR3, stop codons, out-of-frame junctions, or ambiguous translated residues. V3J clonotypes were defined by identical inferred V gene, J gene, and CDR3 amino acid sequence. To compute the percentage overlap between repertoires, the number of shared unique clonotypes was divided by the size of the smaller repertoire. Three approaches were used to assess repertoire richness: RTK rarefaction, the Chao1 estimator, and Recon v2.1 estimates of unobserved clonotypes. OLGA was used to compute generation probabilities for all TCRbeta clonotypes that the gDNA method yielded from a few donors. Held by TCRdb, this immuneACCESS table contains in-frame sequences only and omits some clones. Under half of the omission traces to an unresolved V gene where checked; the cause of the rest is unknown. D and trimming come from the DNA, and the V and J calls and clone size come from that table. This sample gives 550,000 to 700,000 clones in total; 60% to 75% of them show up just once. The ten largest account for 1.5% to 2% of the sample.

The sequencing sample was made of memory CD4+ T cells sorted from blood. This sample's cell subset or site label indicates: CD45RA-negative fraction. This TCR was sampled from a woman younger than 45 in good health. Recombination linked TRBV29-1 to TRBJ2-5; the D segment might be TRBD1 or TRBD2, since each matches 6 bases. The DNA matches TRBJ2-7 better at its end, which makes the J call doubtful. The DNA sequence follows: TGCAGCGTTGCCCAGGGGAGGCACGAGCAGTACTTC. This translates into CSVAQGRHEQYF.